These 20 T cell receptor beta chains share one sample of origin, sequenced in a study of shared clonotypes between healthy human individuals. Sequenced by immunoSEQ multiplex PCR; TCRdb stores in-frame clones only, minus some. The sample has around 100,000 clones, 67% seen once. Sequencing was carried out using memory CD8+ T cells sorted from blood. The subset is: CD45RO+ cells pooled with CCR7-negative TemRA cells. The source is a woman in her 30s in good health.

This clone was recorded many times. This sequence joins TRBV6-5 and TRBJ2-7, with D tentatively TRBD2 (6 bases). The CDR3 contains 14 residues. The V gene's germline CDR1 is MNHEY and CDR2 SVGAGI. Between the trimmed V and J ends, which lost 5 bases and 3 bases, there was a span of 14 bases. The CDR3 DNA reads TGTGCCAGCAGTCGACTGACTAGGATCTACGAGCAGTACTTC. Translated, it gives CASSRLTRIYEQYF.

The chain carries TRBV29-1 and TRBJ2-2; D is uncertain. Germline CDR1 is SQVTM and CDR2 is ANQGSEA. The CDR3 is made up of 12 amino acids. V lost 6 bases and J 8 bases, leaving 13 bases between the germline ends. CDR3 loop: CSVSPPRGELFF. CDR3 nucleotides: TGCAGCGTCTCACCCCCAAGGGGGGAGCTGTTTTTT.

The gene calls are TRBV5-4 and TRBJ1-1; D is ambiguous. Trimming left V 0 bases short and J 2 bases short, with 5 bases between. The CDR3 has 13 residues. Germline V lookup: CDR1 SGHNT, CDR2 YYREEE (reference sequence). This CDR3 is CASSLGRNTEAFF. The CDR3 DNA is TGTGCCAGCAGCTTGGGCAGAAACACTGAAGCTTTCTTT. The full variable domain, its missing parts supplied by reference TRBV5-4 and TRBJ1-1, is ETGVTQSPTHLIKTRGQQVTLRCSSQSGHNTVSWYQQALGQGPQFIFQYYREEENGRGNFPPRFSGLQFPNYSSELNVNALELDDSALYLCASSLGRNTEAFFGQGTRLTVV.

This clone was observed once. The chain recombines TRBV7-7 with TRBJ2-3; 9 bases line up with TRBD2. The CDR3 length is 15 residues. Germline V CDR1 and CDR2: SSHAT, FNYEAQ (reference sequence). Trimming removed 1 base from V and 5 bases from J; junction bases left unmatched: 4. CDR3 nucleotides: TGTGCCAGCAGCTTAGAAGCGGGAGGATTAGATACGCAGTATTTT. Its translation is CASSLEAGGLDTQYF.

CDR3 sequence reads: CASSLEPVQETQYF. The CDR3 DNA sequence: TGTGCCAGCAGCTTAGAGCCAGTCCAAGAGACCCAGTACTTC. The chain employs TRBV11-2 and TRBJ2-5; the D is unclear. Between the trimmed V and J ends, which lost 0 bases and 1 base, there was a span of 6 bases. CDR1 SGHAT and CDR2 FQNNGV come from the germline V gene. The CDR3 spans 14 residues. The whole variable domain, filled in from reference TRBV11-2 and TRBJ2-5, reads EAGVAQSPRYKIIEKRQSVAFWCNPISGHATLYWYQQILGQGPKLLIQFQNNGVVDDSQLPKDRFSAERLKGVDSTLKIQPAKLEDSAVYLCASSLEPVQETQYFGPGTRLLVL.

The CDR3 is CAISESGLAGTGELFF. CDR3 DNA: TGTGCCATCAGTGAGTCAGGACTAGCGGGGACCGGGGAGCTGTTTTTT. The V and J genes are TRBV10-3 and TRBJ2-2; 12 bases map to TRBD2. The length of the CDR3 is 16 residues. Trimming removed 0 bases from V and 5 bases from J; junction bases left unmatched: 1. The germline gives CDR1 ENHRY, CDR2 SYGVKD.

This clone was picked up a small number of times. The chain is built from TRBV7-9 and TRBJ2-1; 7 bases line up with TRBD1. V shed 1 base, J shed 4 bases, and the junction held 4 bases outside the gene matches. CDR1 is SEHNR, CDR2 FQNEAQ, per germline (reference sequence). The CDR3 covers 15 residues. CDR3 loop: CASSLGQGIYNEQFF. The CDR3 DNA reads as TGTGCCAGCAGCTTAGGACAGGGTATTTACAATGAGCAGTTCTTC.

This chain joins TRBV29-1 and TRBJ2-1; 16 bases map to TRBD2. CDR3 length: 16 residues. Germline V CDR1 and CDR2: SQVTM, ANQGSEA. The junction had 2 bases not matched to a gene; V was cut back by 5 bases and J by 1 base. The CDR3 coding sequence is TGCAGCGTTAAGGGACTAGCGGGAGGGTCCTACAATGAGCAGTTCTTC. Its translation is CSVKGLAGGSYNEQFF.

The chain employs TRBV10-3 and TRBJ2-3, with a possible D match to TRBD2 (5 bases). The CDR3 has 17 amino acids. The V gene lost 2 bases and the J gene lost 2 bases, with 17 bases spanning the gap. Germline CDR1 is ENHRY and CDR2 is SYGVKD. The CDR3 loop reads CAISEPTSPRNTDTQYF. The CDR3 nucleotides are TGTGCCATCAGTGAGCCTACTAGTCCACGGAACACAGATACGCAGTATTTT.

This chain links TRBV4-1 with TRBJ2-3; no firm D call. Trimming shortened V by 1 base and J by 2 bases, and 7 bases separated the two germline ends. The germline CDR1 and CDR2 sequences are MGHRA and YSYEKL. The CDR3 covers 14 residues. CDR3 region: CASSQGVPTDTQYF. The DNA for the CDR3 is TGCGCCAGCAGCCAAGGGGTTCCCACAGATACGCAGTATTTT.

V is TRBV29-1 and J is TRBJ1-1, with D perhaps TRBD1 (5 bases). The CDR3 is 12 residues long. From germline, CDR1 is SQVTM and CDR2 ANQGSEA. The V end was cut by 0 bases, the J end by 10 bases, with 12 bases between. The CDR3 reads CSVEDQSGIAFF. Here the CDR3 DNA reads TGCAGCGTTGAAGATCAGTCAGGGATAGCTTTCTTT.

This clone was observed a single time. The CDR3 sequence: CASIQGAAGNTIYF. The CDR3 DNA follows: TGTGCCAGCATCCAGGGGGCTGCGGGAAACACCATATATTTT. The chain couples TRBV6-1 to TRBJ1-3; 8 nucleotides agree with TRBD1. Trimming cost V 7 bases and J 4 bases; bases outside gene matches: 6. There are 14 residues in the CDR3. CDR1 MNHNS and CDR2 SASEGT come from the germline V gene.

The chain is built from TRBV18 and TRBJ1-1, with TRBD1 identical over 8 bases. Trimming at V came to 0 bases and at J to 1 base, leaving 4 bases not matched to a gene. Germline CDR1 reads KGHSH; CDR2 reads LQKENI. The CDR3 runs to 16 residues. CDR3: CASSPPKGQGNTEAFF. The CDR3, as DNA: TGTGCCAGCTCACCACCGAAAGGACAGGGGAACACTGAAGCTTTCTTT. Variable domain in full (rest from reference TRBV18 and TRBJ1-1): NAGVMQNPRHLVRRRGQEARLRCSPMKGHSHVYWYRQLPEEGLKFMVYLQKENIIDESGMPKERFSAEFPKEGPSILRIQQVVRGDSAAYFCASSPPKGQGNTEAFFGQGTRLTVV.

The V and J genes are TRBV5-6 and TRBJ1-1; unclear D gene. This CDR3 spans 12 amino acids. The ends were cut back, 0 bases at V and 3 bases at J, with 3 bases in the middle. Germline V gives CDR1 SGHDT, CDR2 YYEEEE. CDR3 nucleotide sequence: TGTGCCAGCAGCTTGGGATACACTGAAGCTTTCTTT. Translation gives CASSLGYTEAFF.

Only a few counts were recorded for this clone. This rearrangement joins TRBV27 to TRBJ2-7; D unclear. Germline V gene data show CDR1 as MNHEY and CDR2 as SMNVEV (reference sequence). Deletions cut 2 bases from V and 3 bases from J, with 8 bases between. This CDR3 has 13 residues. For the CDR3, the DNA is TGTGCCAGCAGTTTACGAGCCTACTACGAGCAGTACTTC. It translates to CASSLRAYYEQYF.

The rearrangement joins TRBV29-1 to TRBJ2-2; tentatively, D is TRBD2 (5 bases). Germline CDR1 SQVTM, CDR2 ANQGSEA. V lost 2 bases and J lost 8, with 9 bases in between. This CDR3 region has 12 residues. The CDR3 DNA reads as TGCAGCGTTGAATTTTCGGGAGGGGAGCTGTTTTTT. Its translation: CSVEFSGGELFF.

V and J are TRBV27 and TRBJ2-5; weak D call: TRBD1 (6 bases). Trimming removed 4 bases from V and 2 bases from J, with 11 bases in between. In germline, CDR1 is MNHEY, CDR2 SMNVEV (reference sequence). The CDR3 is made up of 14 amino acids. The CDR3 DNA reads as TGTGCCAGCAGTTCCGGGACATATCAAGAGACCCAGTACTTC. Protein product: CASSSGTYQETQYF.

This chain uses TRBV6-6 with TRBJ1-5; D is perhaps TRBD1 (5 bases). Per the germline V gene, CDR1 is MNHNY and CDR2 is SVGAGI (reference sequence). This CDR3 is built from 15 residues. V lost 7 bases and J 5 bases, leaving 18 bases between the germline ends. CDR3 sequence (DNA): TGTGCCAGCAAAAAAGGGGATACGGGGGATCAGCCCCAGCATTTT. Translation gives CASKKGDTGDQPQHF.

This sequence joins TRBV6-1 and TRBJ2-7; D uncertain. CDR3 length equals 15 residues. Germline V gene lookup returns CDR1 MNHNS and CDR2 SASEGT. The ends were cut back, 0 bases at V and 3 bases at J, with 12 bases in the middle. In nucleotides, the CDR3 is TGTGCCAGCAGTGAAGCGAACTACCACCGCTACGAGCAGTACTTC. Amino acid sequence: CASSEANYHRYEQYF.

The chain recombines TRBV28 with TRBJ2-7, with TRBD1 identical over 8 bases. Germline trimming cut 6 bases from V and 3 bases from J; bases unmatched to any gene: 7. The germline V gene has CDR1 MDHEN and CDR2 SYDVKM. The CDR3 covers 14 residues. The CDR3 is CASSSDRDNYEQYF. Written as DNA, the CDR3 is TGTGCCAGCAGCTCGGACAGGGATAACTACGAGCAGTACTTC.